This T cell receptor (beta chain) comes out of a study of identical twins. Study-level points and caveats: Beta out-of-frame sequences displayed a weaker excess of sharing between twins. Invariant MAIT and iNKT cells may have partly biased zero-insertion analyses.

Every one of the donors was a healthy Caucasian. The length of the CDR3 is 14 residues. Germline V gene data show CDR1 as MDHEN and CDR2 as SYDVKM. V lost 2 bases and J lost 7, with 15 bases in between. Template switching supplied a universal primer site; unique molecular identifiers were carried on the cDNA. A single record per CDR3 protein comes from TCRdb applying MiXCR to the 5' RACE reads. The table lists hundreds of thousands of distinct CDR3 sequences, roughly 7% of them singletons, with under 4% in the top ten. This clonotype was counted only a few times. Its antigen remains unknown. The same data also contributed to another study, on yellow fever vaccine responses in identical twins.

This TCR derives from a woman aged 18-30 years in good health. Sequenced: memory (CD45RO+) T cells sorted from blood. The chain combines TRBV28 with TRBJ2-7; D unresolved. CDR3 in DNA: TGTGCCAGCAGTTTAAGGGCCGGAGTTGGGGAGCAGTACTTC. It translates to CASSLRAGVGEQYF.